This T cell receptor (beta chain) was found in a study of post-analysis software for immune sequencing data. Study results and caveats: Comparison of patients with controls showed four or five TRBV segments more frequent in patients, TRBV5-6, TRBV5-1 and TRBV20-1 among them. Strong co-clustering by F measure was evident for samples that had been prepared in the same batch.

This clonotype was observed a handful of times. Its matching antigen is unknown. Sequencing libraries made from TCR beta cDNA carried unique molecular identifiers. Input populations of about 0.85 to 11 million T cells gave rise to hundreds of thousands of cDNA molecules. TCRdb processed the PCR reads anew with MiXCR; each CDR3 protein has one entry. The sample holds about 460,000 distinct CDR3 sequences, approximately 45% seen once. V shed 6 bases and J shed 6 bases, with 14 bases lying between them. The CDR3 contains 13 residues. The rearrangement uses TRBV12-3 or TRBV12-4 and TRBJ1-2; the D is unclear. The specimen sequenced was blood. The TCR was taken from a girl aged 10 to 17 with multiple sclerosis. The CDR3 DNA is TGTGCCAGCAGACCAACAAGAACAAATGGCTACACCTTC. As protein: CASRPTRTNGYTF.